This TCR beta chain comes out of a study of T cell responses to AZD1222 COVID-19 vaccine. Germline CDR1 is WNHNN and CDR2 is SYGVQD (reference sequence). CDR3 size: 17 residues. Trimming at V came to 6 bases and at J to 8 bases, leaving 20 bases not matched to a gene. The method was immunoSEQ multiplex PCR; TCRdb's version includes in-frame clones alone and lacks a portion of them. The data contain about 140,000 clones, roughly 90% of them seen just once; the ten biggest clones take up 1.9%. V is TRBV10-1 and J is TRBJ1-2; 8 nucleotides align to TRBD1. The sequenced sample was peripheral blood, obtained on day 0 of AZD1222 vaccination. The sequence came from an adult in good health. The CDR3 is CASSPSRGQAYTGGYTF. The CDR3 nucleotides are TGCGCCAGCAGCCCCTCCCGGGGACAGGCTTACACTGGAGGCTACACCTTC.